The 17 T cell receptor beta chains listed next were all sequenced from one sample in a study of spatial heterogeneity in lung cancer. General study findings and limits: In tumors, expanded intratumoral alpha and beta TCR counts tracked mutation counts.

Time point noted: sample taken at primary tumor resection. For these receptors, no antigen is known. TCRdb fed the 5' RACE reads into MiXCR, producing one record per CDR3 protein. The data hold approximately 3,000 distinct CDR3 sequences, with roughly 49% observed a single time. Here the sequenced sample was lung tumor tissue, taken at surgery. The receptor source for this set is a male donor with early-stage non-small cell lung cancer.

In its sample, this clonotype was seen many times. The size of this beta chain means little, since it is a stray read in a library made for alpha chains. The chain uses TRBV12-3 or TRBV12-4 and TRBJ1-5; TRBD1 might be the D (6 bases). Between the trimmed V and J ends, which lost 6 bases and 9 bases, there was a span of 18 bases. The CDR3 loop spans 14 amino acids. CDR3 DNA sequence: TGTGCCAGCAGGCGCGGGGGGGGCGGCTCGCCCCAGCATTTT. This translates into CASRRGGGGSPQHF.

With regard to this clonotype: This beta chain lies outside the target of a library built for alpha chains; its clone size means little. The chain has TRBV7-8 and TRBJ1-2; D gene unclear. CDR1 SGHVS and CDR2 FQNEAQ come from the germline V gene. The CDR3 covers 16 residues. The germline V and J ends were trimmed by 5 bases and 1 base, with 17 bases remaining between them. CDR3 residues: CASSNHPPPVNYGYTF. Written as DNA, the CDR3 is TGTGCCAGCAGCAATCACCCTCCGCCCGTTAACTATGGCTACACCTTC. The entire variable domain, with the rest obtained from reference TRBV7-8 and TRBJ1-2, is as follows: GAGVSQSPRYKVAKRGQDVALRCDPISGHVSLFWYQQALGQGPEFLTYFQNEAQLDKSGLPSDRFFAERPEGSVSTLKIQRTQQEDSAVYLCASSNHPPPVNYGYTFGSGTRLTVV.

This clonotype turned up a few times. In a library made to pick up alpha chains, this beta chain is a stray read with a size that means little. The chain is built from TRBV7-2 and TRBJ2-5; TRBD2 matches 15 bases. J lost 2 bases, V lost 5 bases, and 6 bases had no gene match. Looked up from germline, CDR1 is SGHTA and CDR2 is FQGNSA. The length of the CDR3 is 17 residues. The CDR3 DNA follows: TGTGCCAGCAGCCCCCCGGGACTAGCGGGGGGTCAAGAGACCCAGTACTTC. This encodes CASSPPGLAGGQETQYF.

In its sample, this clonotype was seen a few times. This beta chain is an unintended read in a library built for alpha chains; its size means little. The chain links TRBV3-1 to TRBJ2-5; D gene ambiguous. V gave up 4 bases and J gave up 2 bases, with 5 bases separating them. CDR1 and CDR2 (germline): LGHDT, YNNKEL (reference sequence). The CDR3 sequence is 12 residues long. CDR3 bases: TGTGCCAGCAGCCGTAATCAAGAGACCCAGTACTTC. Protein sequence: CASSRNQETQYF.

This clonotype was detected ten times or more. Since it is a stray read in a library aimed at alpha chains, this beta chain has a size that is not meaningful. This chain joins TRBV5-6 and TRBJ2-7; tentative D call: TRBD2 (6 bases). CDR3 size: 14 residues. Germline CDR1 SGHDT, CDR2 YYEEEE. V was pared by 3 bases and J by 5 bases, with 15 bases between. CDR3 bases: TGTGCCAGCAGCTGGGGGGAGGCTCGGGACGAGCAGTACTTC. Its protein is CASSWGEARDEQYF.

This clonotype was seen only a few times. This beta chain is a stray read from a library made for alpha chains; its abundance is not meaningful. V is TRBV4-3 and J is TRBJ2-6; a possible D gene is TRBD1 (6 bases). This CDR3 is built from 16 residues. Germline CDR1 is LGHNA and CDR2 is YSLEER. V lost 0 bases to trimming and J lost 2 bases, with 8 bases between them. The CDR3 reads CASSQDEGAGANVLTF. Written as DNA, the CDR3 is TGCGCCAGCAGCCAAGATGAGGGGGCTGGGGCCAACGTCCTGACTTTC.

This clonotype has just one count. For a library built for alpha chains, this beta chain is a stray read; little rests on its size. The V and J genes are TRBV28 and TRBJ2-3, with 9 bases that match TRBD2. CDR1 and CDR2 from the germline V gene are MDHEN and SYDVKM. CDR3 size: 15 residues. J gave up 5 bases and V 6 bases, and 9 bases lay outside the gene matches. DNA for the CDR3: TGTGCCAGCAGGGGTCTAGCGGGACTTAGAGATACGCAGTATTTT. Translating gives CASRGLAGLRDTQYF.

Only a few counts were recorded for this clonotype. This beta chain is an unintended read in a library built for alpha chains; its size means little. DNA for the CDR3: TGTGCCAGCAGCCCCGGACTAGCGGGGGGGCCGTCCAAAAACATTCAGTACTTC. Its protein is CASSPGLAGGPSKNIQYF. The chain carries TRBV6-6 and TRBJ2-4; 15 bases are a match to TRBD2. V gave up 6 bases and J gave up 2 bases; unmatched junction bases: 8. Germline lookup yields CDR1 MNHNY and CDR2 SVGAGI (reference sequence). The CDR3 extends over 18 amino acids.

As concerns this clonotype: This beta chain slipped into a library made for alpha chains as a stray read, so its size is not meaningful. The DNA for the CDR3 is TGCAGCGCCGCACGGGACATCGACTCTGGGGCCAACGTCCTGACTTTC. Protein sequence: CSAARDIDSGANVLTF. The chain joins TRBV29-1 to TRBJ2-6, with D maybe TRBD1 (6 bases). Trimming shortened V by 7 bases and J by 0 bases, and 16 bases separated the two germline ends. Per the germline V gene, CDR1 is SQVTM and CDR2 is ANQGSEA. The CDR3 sequence is 16 residues long.

Of note for this clonotype: This beta chain came through as a stray read in a library set up for alpha chains, and its size says little. The chain links TRBV6-2 or TRBV6-3 to TRBJ2-7; 8 bases match TRBD1. CDR3 length: 13 residues. V lost 8 bases and J lost 2; bases outside the gene matches: 5. The germline V gene has CDR1 MNHEY and CDR2 SVGEGT. The CDR3 sequence: CASARTGTYEQYF. The CDR3, as DNA: TGTGCCAGCGCGAGGACAGGGACCTACGAGCAGTACTTC.

Turning to this clonotype: For a library built for alpha chains, this beta chain is a stray read; little rests on its size. The chain couples TRBV5-6 to TRBJ2-1; 15 bases agree with TRBD2. V gave up 4 bases and J gave up 1 base; unmatched junction bases: 6. CDR1 and CDR2 (germline): SGHDT, YYEEEE. The length of the CDR3 is 18 residues. The CDR3 sequence is CASSPGLAGGNSYNEQFF. CDR3 nucleotide sequence: TGTGCCAGCAGCCCCGGACTAGCGGGAGGGAATTCCTACAATGAGCAGTTCTTC.

Comment on this clonotype: This beta chain appears as a stray read in a library generated for alpha chains; its size is not informative. V usage is TRBV6-2 or TRBV6-3 and J usage is TRBJ2-6; D is possibly TRBD2 (5 bases). Trimming cost V 2 bases and J 2 bases, with 13 bases left between them. The germline CDR1 and CDR2 sequences are MNHEY and SVGEGT. The CDR3 loop spans 17 amino acids. The CDR3 DNA sequence: TGTGCCAGCAGTTACGGACGGGGTTCGGCTGGGGCCAACGTCCTGACTTTC. Residues: CASSYGRGSAGANVLTF.

A few counts support this clonotype. Since the library was made to target alpha chains, this beta chain is a stray read and its abundance is not meaningful. The rearrangement uses TRBV24-1 and TRBJ2-1; D is possibly TRBD2 (6 bases). Trimming cost V 0 bases and J 6 bases, with 8 bases left between them. Looked up from germline, CDR1 is KGHDR and CDR2 is SFDVKD. The CDR3 runs to 14 residues. CDR3 residues: CATSDLVGGNEQFF. Here the CDR3 DNA reads TGTGCCACCAGTGATTTGGTGGGGGGCAATGAGCAGTTCTTC.

With respect to this clonotype: Little can be read into the size of this beta chain, an off-target read in a library designed for alpha chains. This sequence joins TRBV4-2 and TRBJ2-3; D possibly corresponds to TRBD2 (6 bases). Per the germline V gene, CDR1 is LGHNA and CDR2 is YNFKEQ. The CDR3 has 17 amino acids. Trimming took off 2 bases at V and 4 bases at J, with 19 bases between the two ends. CDR3 amino acids: CASSQSHPAVAADTQYF. CDR3 DNA: TGTGCCAGCAGCCAATCCCACCCTGCGGTAGCGGCAGATACGCAGTATTTT.

On this clonotype itself: This beta chain appears as a stray read in a library generated for alpha chains; its size is not informative. The chain joins TRBV7-2 to TRBJ2-3; 7 nucleotides match TRBD2. CDR1 is SGHTA, CDR2 FQGNSA, per germline. The CDR3 is 14 residues long. Losses at the gene ends were 7 bases for V and 2 bases for J; bases not matched to a gene: 6. This CDR3 is CASKDWDYTDTQYF. CDR3 sequence (DNA): TGTGCCAGCAAGGACTGGGACTACACAGATACGCAGTATTTT. The full variable domain, rest sourced from reference TRBV7-2 and TRBJ2-3, is GAGVSQSPSNKVTEKGKDVELRCDPISGHTALYWYRQSLGQGLEFLIYFQGNSAPDKSGLPSDRFSAERTGGSVSTLTIQRTQQEDSAVYLCASKDWDYTDTQYFGPGTRLTVL.

Points on this clonotype: The library was designed around alpha chains, so this beta chain is a stray read whose abundance carries little weight. The CDR3 sequence is CSASGRNTGELFF. CDR3 DNA sequence: TGCAGTGCTAGCGGGAGGAACACCGGGGAGCTGTTTTTT. The chain links TRBV20-1 to TRBJ2-2; D might be TRBD2 (6 bases). CDR3 length: 13 residues. V shed 3 bases and J shed 1 base, with 6 bases lying between them. Germline CDR1 DFQATT, CDR2 SNEGSKA (reference sequence).

This clonotype is categorized as medium-sized. This beta chain came through as a stray read in a library set up for alpha chains, and its size says little. The chain combines TRBV6-6 with TRBJ2-3; the match to TRBD2 covers 8 bases. The trim removed 7 bases at V and 5 bases at J, leaving 20 bases unmatched. The CDR3 spans 18 residues. Germline-derived CDR1 and CDR2 are MNHNY and SVGAGI (reference sequence). The chain's CDR3 is CASNLWASGSPGGDTQYF. Here the CDR3 DNA reads TGTGCCAGCAATTTATGGGCGAGCGGGAGTCCCGGGGGAGATACGCAGTATTTT.